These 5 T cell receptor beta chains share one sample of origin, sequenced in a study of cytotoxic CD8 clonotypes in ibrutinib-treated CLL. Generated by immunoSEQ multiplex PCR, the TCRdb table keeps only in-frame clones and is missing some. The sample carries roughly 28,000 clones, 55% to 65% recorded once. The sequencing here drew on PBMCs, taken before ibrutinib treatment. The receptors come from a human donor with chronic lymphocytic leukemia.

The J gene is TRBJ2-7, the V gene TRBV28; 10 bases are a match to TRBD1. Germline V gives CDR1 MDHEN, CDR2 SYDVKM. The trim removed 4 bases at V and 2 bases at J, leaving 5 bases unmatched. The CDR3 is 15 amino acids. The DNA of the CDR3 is TGTGCCAGCAGTTCCGGGGGACAGGGGACCTACGAGCAGTACTTC. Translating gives CASSSGGQGTYEQYF.

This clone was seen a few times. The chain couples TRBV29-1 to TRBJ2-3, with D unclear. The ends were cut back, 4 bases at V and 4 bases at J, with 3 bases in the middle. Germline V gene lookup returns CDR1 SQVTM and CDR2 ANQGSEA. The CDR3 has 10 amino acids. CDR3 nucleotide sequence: TGCAGCGTTGCGCCAGATACGCAGTATTTT. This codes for CSVAPDTQYF.

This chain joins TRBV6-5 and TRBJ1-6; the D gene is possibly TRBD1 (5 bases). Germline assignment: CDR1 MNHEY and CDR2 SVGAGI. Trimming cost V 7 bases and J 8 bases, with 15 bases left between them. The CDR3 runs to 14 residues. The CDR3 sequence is CASTRGGLDSPLHF. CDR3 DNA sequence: TGTGCCAGCACACGTGGGGGTTTGGATTCACCCCTCCACTTT.

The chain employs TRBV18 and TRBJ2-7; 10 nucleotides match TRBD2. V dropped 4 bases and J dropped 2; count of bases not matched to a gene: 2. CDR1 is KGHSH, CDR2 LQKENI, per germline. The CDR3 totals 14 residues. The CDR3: CASSQSGGAYEQYF. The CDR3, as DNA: TGTGCCAGCTCACAAAGCGGGGGGGCCTACGAGCAGTACTTC.

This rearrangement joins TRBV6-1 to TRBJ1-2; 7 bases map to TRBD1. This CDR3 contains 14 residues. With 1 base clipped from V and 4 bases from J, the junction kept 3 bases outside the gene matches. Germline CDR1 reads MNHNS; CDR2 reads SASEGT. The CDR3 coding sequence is TGTGCCAGCAGTGAAGTTGGGACAGTCTATGGCTACACCTTC. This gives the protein CASSEVGTVYGYTF.